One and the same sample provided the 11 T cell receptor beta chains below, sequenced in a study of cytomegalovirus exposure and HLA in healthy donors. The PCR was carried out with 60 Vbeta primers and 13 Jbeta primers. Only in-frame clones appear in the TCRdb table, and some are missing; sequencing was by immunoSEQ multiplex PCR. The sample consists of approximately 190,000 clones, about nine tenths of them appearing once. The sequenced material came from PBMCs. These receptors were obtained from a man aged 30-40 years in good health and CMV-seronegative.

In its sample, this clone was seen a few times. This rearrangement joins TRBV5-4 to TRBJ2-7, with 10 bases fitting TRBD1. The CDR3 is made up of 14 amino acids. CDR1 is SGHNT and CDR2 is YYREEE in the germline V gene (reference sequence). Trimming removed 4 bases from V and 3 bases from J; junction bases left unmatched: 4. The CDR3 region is CASSKGQGIYEQYF. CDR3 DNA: TGTGCCAGCAGCAAGGGACAGGGGATCTACGAGCAGTACTTC.

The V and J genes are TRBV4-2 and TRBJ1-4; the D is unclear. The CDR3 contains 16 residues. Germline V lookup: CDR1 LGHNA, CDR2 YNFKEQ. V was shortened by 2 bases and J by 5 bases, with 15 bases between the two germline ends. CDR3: CASSQNGGSRNEKLFF. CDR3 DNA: TGTGCCAGCAGCCAAAATGGAGGTAGTAGGAATGAAAAACTGTTTTTT.

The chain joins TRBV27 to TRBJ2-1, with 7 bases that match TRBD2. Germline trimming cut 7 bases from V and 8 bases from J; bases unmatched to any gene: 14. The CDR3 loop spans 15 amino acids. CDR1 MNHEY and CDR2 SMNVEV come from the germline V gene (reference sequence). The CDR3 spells CASIPIAGSLHEQFF. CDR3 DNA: TGTGCCAGCATCCCTATAGCGGGTTCCCTCCATGAGCAGTTCTTC.

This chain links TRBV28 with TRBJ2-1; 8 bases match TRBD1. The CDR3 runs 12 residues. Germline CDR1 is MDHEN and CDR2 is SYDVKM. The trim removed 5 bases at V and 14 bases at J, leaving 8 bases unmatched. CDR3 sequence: CASSQGQGPKFF. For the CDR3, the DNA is TGTGCCAGCAGTCAAGGACAGGGCCCTAAGTTCTTC.

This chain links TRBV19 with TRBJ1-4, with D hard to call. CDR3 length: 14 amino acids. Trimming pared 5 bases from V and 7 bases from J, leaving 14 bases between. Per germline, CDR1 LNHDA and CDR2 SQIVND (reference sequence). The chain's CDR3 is CASSPRSRIEKLFF. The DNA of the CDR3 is TGTGCCAGTAGTCCACGGTCTAGGATTGAAAAACTGTTTTTT.

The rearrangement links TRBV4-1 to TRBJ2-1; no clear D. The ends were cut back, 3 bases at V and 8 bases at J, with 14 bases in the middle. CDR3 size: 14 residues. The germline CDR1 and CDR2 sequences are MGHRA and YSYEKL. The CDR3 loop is CASSHRSSIHEQFF. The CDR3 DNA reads TGCGCCAGCAGCCACCGAAGTAGTATACATGAGCAGTTCTTC.

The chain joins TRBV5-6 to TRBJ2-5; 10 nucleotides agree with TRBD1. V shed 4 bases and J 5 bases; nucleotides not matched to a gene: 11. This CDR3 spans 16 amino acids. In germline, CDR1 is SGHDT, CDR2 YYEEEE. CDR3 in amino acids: CASSGEEGQGRETQYF. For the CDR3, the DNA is TGTGCCAGCAGCGGAGAGGAGGGACAGGGGAGGGAGACCCAGTACTTC.

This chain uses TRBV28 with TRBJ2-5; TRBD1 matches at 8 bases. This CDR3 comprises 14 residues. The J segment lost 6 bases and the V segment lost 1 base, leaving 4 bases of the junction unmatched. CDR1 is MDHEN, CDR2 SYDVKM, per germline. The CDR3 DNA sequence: TGTGCCAGCAGTTTATCGGGACAGGTGAAGACCCAGTACTTC. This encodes CASSLSGQVKTQYF.

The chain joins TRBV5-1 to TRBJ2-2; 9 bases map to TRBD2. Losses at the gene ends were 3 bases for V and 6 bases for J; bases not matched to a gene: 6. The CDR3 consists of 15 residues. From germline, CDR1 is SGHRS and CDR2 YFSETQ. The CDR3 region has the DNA TGCGCCAGCAGCTATAGCGGGAGCCCTTCCGGGGAGCTGTTTTTT. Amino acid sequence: CASSYSGSPSGELFF.

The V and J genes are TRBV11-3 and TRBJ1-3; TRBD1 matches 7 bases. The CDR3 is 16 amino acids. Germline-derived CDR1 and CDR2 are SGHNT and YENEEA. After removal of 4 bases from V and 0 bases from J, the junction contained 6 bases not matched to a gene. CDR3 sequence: CASSSGQDNSGNTIYF. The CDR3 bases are TGTGCCAGCAGCTCAGGACAGGACAACTCTGGAAACACCATATATTTT.

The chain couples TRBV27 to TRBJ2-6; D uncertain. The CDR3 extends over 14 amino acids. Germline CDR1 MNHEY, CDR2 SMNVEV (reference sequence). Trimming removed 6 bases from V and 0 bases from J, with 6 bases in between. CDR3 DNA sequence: TGTGCCAGCAGCGTTCTCTCTGGGGCCAACGTCCTGACTTTC. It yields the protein CASSVLSGANVLTF. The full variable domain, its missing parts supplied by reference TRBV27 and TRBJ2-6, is EAQVTQNPRYLITVTGKKLTVTCSQNMNHEYMSWYRQDPGLGLRQIYYSMNVEVTDKGDVPEGYKVSRKEKRNFPLILESPSPNQTSLYFCASSVLSGANVLTFGAGSRLTVL.